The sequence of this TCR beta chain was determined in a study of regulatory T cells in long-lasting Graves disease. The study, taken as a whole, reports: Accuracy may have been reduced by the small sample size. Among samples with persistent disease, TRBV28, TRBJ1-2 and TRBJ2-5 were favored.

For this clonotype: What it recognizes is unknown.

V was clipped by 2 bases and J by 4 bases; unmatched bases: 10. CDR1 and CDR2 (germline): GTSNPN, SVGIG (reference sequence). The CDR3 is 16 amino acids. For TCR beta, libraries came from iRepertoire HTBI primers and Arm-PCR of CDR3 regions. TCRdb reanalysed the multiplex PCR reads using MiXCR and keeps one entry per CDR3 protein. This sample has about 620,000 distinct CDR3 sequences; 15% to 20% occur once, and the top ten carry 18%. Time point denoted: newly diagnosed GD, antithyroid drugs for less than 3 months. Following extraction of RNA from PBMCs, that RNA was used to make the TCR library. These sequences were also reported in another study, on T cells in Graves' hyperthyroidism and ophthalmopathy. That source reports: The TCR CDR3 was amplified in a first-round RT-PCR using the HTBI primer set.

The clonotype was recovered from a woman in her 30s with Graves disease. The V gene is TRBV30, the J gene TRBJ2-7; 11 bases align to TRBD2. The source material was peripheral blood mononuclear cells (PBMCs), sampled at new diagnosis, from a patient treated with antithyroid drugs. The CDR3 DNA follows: TGTGCCTGGAGTAATAAGGGACTAGCGGAGCTTTACGAGCAGTACTTC. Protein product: CAWSNKGLAELYEQYF.